This TCR beta chain was documented in a study of blood T cell repertoires in COVID-19. Sequenced by immunoSEQ multiplex PCR; TCRdb stores in-frame clones only, minus some. Among approximately 240,000 clones listed, around 90% were seen once. Germline V CDR1 and CDR2: ENHRY, SYGVKD. This CDR3 region has 15 residues. V lost 10 bases to trimming and J lost 1 base; unmatched junction nucleotides: 10. This chain connects TRBV10-3 to TRBJ2-7; 10 bases map to TRBD2. The receptor's source is a woman aged 30 to 39 with acute COVID-19. Material for sequencing was PBMCs or T cells enriched from blood (not recorded which). The CDR3 spells CATRASGGGSYEQYF. CDR3 sequence (DNA): TGTGCCACTCGGGCAAGCGGGGGGGGTTCCTACGAGCAGTACTTC.